What follows are 24 T cell receptor beta chains derived from one specimen sequenced in a study of T cells in Graves' hyperthyroidism and ophthalmopathy. TCR beta CDR3 sequences were amplified from RNA transcripts. HTBI primers were the set used in a first-round RT-PCR of the TCR CDR3. MiXCR, run by TCRdb on the multiplex PCR reads, gives a single entry per CDR3 protein. The sample has hundreds of thousands of distinct CDR3 sequences, about 45% seen once. The sample consisted of peripheral blood or thyroid tissue (not recorded which). The source of these receptors is an adult man with Graves' disease, either hyperthyroidism or ophthalmopathy (not recorded which).

J is TRBJ2-7 and V is TRBV20-1; 8 nucleotides align to TRBD2. Germline V gene lookup returns CDR1 DFQATT and CDR2 SNEGSKA (reference sequence). The CDR3 covers 15 residues. Unmatched junction bases numbered 13, after V lost 2 bases and J lost 7 bases. The CDR3 spells CSARPPGGPFSEQYF. CDR3 in DNA: TGCAGTGCTAGACCGCCGGGAGGGCCATTTTCGGAGCAGTACTTC.

This clonotype was recorded only once. The J gene is TRBJ2-7, the V gene TRBV7-2, with a tentative D call TRBD1 (6 bases). The V gene's germline CDR1 is SGHTA and CDR2 FQGNSA. Trimming shortened V by 5 bases and J by 11 bases, and 25 bases separated the two germline ends. This CDR3 is 15 amino acids long. DNA of the CDR3: TGTGCCAGCAGCCTAAGATCAGGGGTCGACACCGGGGAGTACTTC. Encoded protein: CASSLRSGVDTGEYF.

This clonotype has ten or more counts. The chain combines TRBV24-1 with TRBJ2-5; 10 bases map to TRBD2. Germline V gene sequence: CDR1 KGHDR, CDR2 SFDVKD. V shed 3 bases, J shed 3 bases, and the junction held 9 bases outside the gene matches. This CDR3 contains 17 residues. The CDR3 bases are TGTGCCACCAGTGATATGACCCGGACTAGCGGTGAAGAGACCCAGTACTTC. Its protein is CATSDMTRTSGEETQYF.

V is TRBV25-1 and J is TRBJ1-1; D may be TRBD1 (5 bases). Per germline, CDR1 MGHDK and CDR2 SYGVNS. This CDR3 spans 14 amino acids. The CDR3 DNA reads TGTGCTAGAGATCCCGCCGGGGGTCGGAGTGAAGCTTTCTTT. As protein: CARDPAGGRSEAFF. Combining the CDR3 with reference TRBV25-1 and TRBJ1-1 gives the whole variable domain EADIYQTPRYLVIGTGKKITLECSQTMGHDKMYWYQQDPGMELHLIHYSYGVNSTEKGDLSSESTVSRIRTEHFPLTLESARPSHTSQYLCARDPAGGRSEAFFGQGTRLTVV.

This rearrangement joins TRBV3-1 to TRBJ1-1; the match to TRBD1 covers 9 bases. V lost 5 bases and J lost 4; bases outside the gene matches: 5. The germline gives CDR1 LGHDT, CDR2 YNNKEL (reference sequence). The CDR3 consists of 14 residues. In DNA, the CDR3 is TGTGCCAGCAGCGAAGGGACAGGGCGCACTGAAGCTTTCTTT. Translating it yields CASSEGTGRTEAFF.

The rearrangement joins TRBV5-1 to TRBJ1-6; D is unresolved. The germline gives CDR1 SGHRS, CDR2 YFSETQ. CDR3 length equals 14 residues. V shed 1 base and J shed 8 bases, with 10 bases lying between them. CDR3 nucleotide sequence: TGCGCCAGCAGCTTGAAGGGTCTGGATTCACCCCTCCACTTT. Residues: CASSLKGLDSPLHF.

Comments on this clonotype: A much more abundant neighbour one base away suggests this may be a read error. This chain links TRBV12-3 or TRBV12-4 with TRBJ1-6, with 9 bases identical to TRBD1. Trimming cost V 5 bases and J 9 bases; bases outside gene matches: 5. The CDR3 has 14 residues. CDR3: CASSGTGSTSPLHF. In nucleotides, the CDR3 is TGTGCCAGCAGTGGGACAGGGTCTACTTCACCCCTCCACTTT.

This clonotype has at least ten counts. The genes are TRBV2 and TRBJ1-4; D gene ambiguous. Germline CDR1 and CDR2: SNHLY and FYNNEI. The CDR3 contains 13 residues. The V end was cut by 4 bases, the J end by 7 bases, with 10 bases between. CDR3 sequence: CASSVLVAEKLFF. The CDR3 DNA follows: TGTGCCAGCAGTGTTTTGGTGGCTGAAAAACTGTTTTTT.

This clonotype has a count of ten or more. The chain has TRBV2 and TRBJ1-2; 12 nucleotides align to TRBD1. Germline values: CDR1 SNHLY, CDR2 FYNNEI. The CDR3 is made up of 17 amino acids. Trimming cost V 4 bases and J 2 bases; bases outside gene matches: 8. CDR3 protein: CASSASRDRGRNYGYTF. The DNA of the CDR3 is TGTGCCAGCAGTGCGTCCCGGGACAGGGGGCGGAACTATGGCTACACCTTC.

This chain links TRBV29-1 with TRBJ1-4; D is ambiguous. The CDR3 is made up of 12 amino acids. The germline V gene has CDR1 SQVTM and CDR2 ANQGSEA. V was shortened by 4 bases and J by 5 bases, with 8 bases between the two germline ends. For the CDR3, the DNA is TGCAGCGTTGCCCCTACGAATGAAAAACTGTTTTTT. It encodes CSVAPTNEKLFF.

The J gene is TRBJ1-2, the V gene TRBV10-1; 8 bases align to TRBD1. CDR3 length equals 13 residues. From germline, CDR1 is WNHNN and CDR2 SYGVQD (reference sequence). V gave up 8 bases and J gave up 5 bases; unmatched junction bases: 7. CDR3 sequence reads: CASGGTGPYGYTF. For the CDR3, the DNA is TGCGCCAGCGGCGGGACAGGACCATATGGCTACACCTTC.

The J gene is TRBJ2-5, the V gene TRBV5-1, with 7 bases lining up with TRBD2. Per germline, CDR1 SGHRS and CDR2 YFSETQ. Unmatched junction bases numbered 7, after V lost 5 bases and J lost 3 bases. This CDR3 comprises 14 residues. The CDR3 coding sequence is TGCGCCAGCAGAATGGGAGGGGCCGAAGAGACCCAGTACTTC. It specifies CASRMGGAEETQYF.

This chain links TRBV20-1 with TRBJ1-1; D is unclear. CDR3 length: 11 amino acids. V was pared by 3 bases and J by 3 bases, with 5 bases between. Germline values: CDR1 DFQATT, CDR2 SNEGSKA (reference sequence). DNA of the CDR3: TGCAGTGCTAGGGGGTACACTGAAGCTTTCTTT. Protein: CSARGYTEAFF.

This clonotype appeared many times. The chain joins TRBV10-3 to TRBJ1-6; D is possibly TRBD1 (5 bases). Trimming removed 8 bases from V and 7 bases from J, with 6 bases in between. Looked up from germline, CDR1 is ENHRY and CDR2 is SYGVKD. The CDR3 runs 11 residues. CDR3 protein: CAIGDNSPLHF. DNA of the CDR3: TGTGCCATCGGGGACAATTCACCCCTCCACTTT.

This chain links TRBV2 with TRBJ1-2; 9 bases line up with TRBD1. From germline, CDR1 is SNHLY and CDR2 FYNNEI. V lost 6 bases, J lost 5 bases, and 7 bases stayed unmatched. There are 14 residues in the CDR3. The CDR3 spells CASSMGQGHYGYTF. In DNA form, the CDR3 reads TGTGCCAGCAGCATGGGACAGGGCCATTATGGCTACACCTTC.

The J gene is TRBJ2-2, the V gene TRBV20-1; 10 bases are shared with TRBD2. The germline gives CDR1 DFQATT, CDR2 SNEGSKA (reference sequence). The CDR3 loop spans 14 amino acids. The ends lost 2 bases at V and 7 bases at J; junction bases unmatched: 4. This CDR3 is CSARSGRGVGELFF. CDR3 nucleotide sequence: TGCAGTGCTAGAAGCGGGAGGGGAGTCGGGGAGCTGTTTTTT.

The chain employs TRBV19 and TRBJ1-1; 7 bases are a match to TRBD1. The trim removed 5 bases at V and 1 base at J, leaving 10 bases unmatched. Germline-derived CDR1 and CDR2 are LNHDA and SQIVND (reference sequence). The CDR3 spans 16 residues. The DNA of the CDR3 is TGTGCCAGTAGTCTTTCCGGGACAGCCTCGAACACTGAAGCTTTCTTT. Its translation: CASSLSGTASNTEAFF. Complete variable domain (other parts from reference TRBV19 and TRBJ1-1): DGGITQSPKYLFRKEGQNVTLSCEQNLNHDAMYWYRQDPGQGLRLIYYSQIVNDFQKGDIAEGYSVSREKKESFPLTVTSAQKNPTAFYLCASSLSGTASNTEAFFGQGTRLTVV.

This chain uses TRBV29-1 with TRBJ1-2; D is uncertain. The germline V and J ends were trimmed by 3 bases and 3 bases, with 8 bases remaining between them. Germline V gene lookup returns CDR1 SQVTM and CDR2 ANQGSEA. The CDR3 sequence is 12 residues long. Written as DNA, the CDR3 is TGCAGCGTTGATGGAGGGTACTATGGCTACACCTTC. Translating gives CSVDGGYYGYTF.

The chain joins TRBV2 to TRBJ1-5, with 8 bases that match TRBD1. The V segment lost 6 bases and the J segment 1 base; nucleotides outside the gene matches: 8. CDR3 length: 16 amino acids. CDR1 SNHLY and CDR2 FYNNEI come from the germline V gene. Here the CDR3 reads CASRGRTGISNQPQHF. CDR3 coding DNA: TGTGCCAGCAGGGGCCGGACAGGGATAAGCAATCAGCCCCAGCATTTT.

Comments on this clonotype: A much more abundant neighbour one base away suggests this may be a read error. This chain uses TRBV24-1 with TRBJ1-5; D not certain. Trimming removed 6 bases from V and 5 bases from J, with 10 bases in between. The V gene's germline CDR1 is KGHDR and CDR2 SFDVKD. CDR3 length: 13 amino acids. CDR3 sequence reads: CATSRTADQPQHF. CDR3 coding DNA: TGTGCCACCAGTCGGACGGCGGATCAGCCCCAGCATTTT.

The table lists this clonotype with a few counts. The chain joins TRBV12-3 or TRBV12-4 to TRBJ1-5, with D uncertain. Trimming took 2 bases from V and 9 from J, leaving 11 bases between them. CDR3 size: 13 residues. CDR3 in amino acids: CASSLREQTPQHF. Here the CDR3 DNA reads TGTGCCAGCAGTTTAAGGGAACAAACGCCCCAGCATTTT.

At least ten counts were recorded for this clonotype. Here the CDR3 reads CASSERIGLETQYF. The CDR3 DNA sequence: TGTGCCAGCAGTGAGAGGATAGGGCTAGAGACCCAGTACTTC. The chain is built from TRBV2 and TRBJ2-5; D ambiguous. Germline loops: CDR1 SNHLY, CDR2 FYNNEI. Trimming shortened V by 3 bases and J by 4 bases, and 12 bases separated the two germline ends. The CDR3 contains 14 residues.

In this sample, this clonotype turned up a few times. This chain links TRBV27 with TRBJ1-2; possibly TRBD1 for D (6 bases). The CDR3 is 15 residues long. V was clipped by 6 bases and J by 2 bases, with 16 bases between them. The germline CDR1 and CDR2 sequences are MNHEY and SMNVEV (reference sequence). Written as DNA, the CDR3 is TGTGCCAGCAGCTTAAGGGACACTCCGAACTATGGCTACACCTTC. Translation gives CASSLRDTPNYGYTF.

The V gene is TRBV19, the J gene TRBJ1-1; a possible D gene is TRBD1 (5 bases). This CDR3 has 15 amino acids. Looked up from germline, CDR1 is LNHDA and CDR2 is SQIVND (reference sequence). Trimming shortened V by 3 bases and J by 0 bases, and 11 bases separated the two germline ends. The CDR3 nucleotides read TGTGCCAGTAGTATTTGGGGCGGGATGAACACTGAAGCTTTCTTT. Translation: CASSIWGGMNTEAFF.